Listed below are T cell receptor beta chains from one sample, sequenced in a study of blood T cells in healthy people across ages. MiXCR, applied by TCRdb to the 5' RACE reads, yields one record per CDR3 protein. The table includes about 1.7 million distinct CDR3 sequences, under 30% detected once. The specimen sequenced was blood. Receptor source: a woman aged 25 to 45 in good health. Both conserved end residues are part of each CDR3. Size tells how often a clone was seen (once, few, many) or the class of an expanded clone, and some rows leave it out.

v_gene: TRBV28; j_gene: TRBJ2-4; abundance: few; CDR3aa: CASSFPPGRSLTQYF
v_gene: TRBV7-9; j_gene: TRBJ1-2; abundance: few; CDR3aa: CASSFGLQYGYTF
v_gene: TRBV19; j_gene: TRBJ1-5; abundance: NA; CDR3aa: CASSAPGTGLPPQHF
v_gene: TRBV3-1; j_gene: TRBJ2-1; abundance: NA; CDR3aa: CASSSGLAAGINEQFF
v_gene: TRBV18; j_gene: TRBJ1-1; abundance: NA; CDR3aa: CASSPPGVGTEAFF
v_gene: TRBV6-1; j_gene: TRBJ2-7; abundance: many; CDR3aa: CASRLAGLYEQYF
v_gene: TRBV6-5; j_gene: TRBJ1-6; abundance: NA; CDR3aa: CASSSEGTAYNSPLHF
v_gene: TRBV2; j_gene: TRBJ2-7; abundance: NA; CDR3aa: CASSEEESVHEQYF
v_gene: TRBV7-2; j_gene: TRBJ2-7; abundance: many; CDR3aa: CASSLQREIYEQYF
v_gene: TRBV29-1; j_gene: TRBJ1-2; abundance: few; CDR3aa: CSVESGGQGYTF
v_gene: TRBV7-9; j_gene: TRBJ1-4; abundance: few; CDR3aa: CASSPVAATNEKLFF
v_gene: TRBV28; j_gene: TRBJ1-6; abundance: NA; CDR3aa: CASSLGPSSYNSPLHF
v_gene: TRBV3-1; j_gene: TRBJ1-2; abundance: few; CDR3aa: CASSQDQVRTDGYTF
v_gene: TRBV21-1; j_gene: TRBJ2-6; abundance: few; CDR3aa: CASSKAVGASGANVLTF
v_gene: TRBV9; j_gene: TRBJ1-2; abundance: NA; CDR3aa: CASSVGASYTF
v_gene: TRBV7-2; j_gene: TRBJ2-5; abundance: many; CDR3aa: CASSLEKVASKTQYF
v_gene: TRBV12-3/TRBV12-4; j_gene: TRBJ2-7; abundance: many; CDR3aa: CASSPTGGRDYEQYF
v_gene: TRBV27; j_gene: TRBJ2-6; abundance: few; CDR3aa: CASSLSGAQGGGANVLTF
v_gene: TRBV11-2; j_gene: TRBJ2-5; abundance: few; CDR3aa: CASNRPLGTQYF
v_gene: TRBV9; j_gene: TRBJ1-3; abundance: NA; CDR3aa: CASSVLQDGNTIYF
v_gene: TRBV5-1; j_gene: TRBJ2-3; abundance: NA; CDR3aa: CASSLGRDPELLGTQYF
v_gene: TRBV4-2; j_gene: TRBJ2-3; abundance: NA; CDR3aa: CASSQVVSGGALLFSDTQYF
v_gene: TRBV12-3/TRBV12-4; j_gene: TRBJ2-5; abundance: NA; CDR3aa: CASRQGTAQETQYF
v_gene: TRBV4-3; j_gene: TRBJ2-1; abundance: many; CDR3aa: CASSQDMRLAVNNEQFF
v_gene: TRBV3-1; j_gene: TRBJ2-1; abundance: NA; CDR3aa: CASSQLAAYNEQFF
v_gene: TRBV2; j_gene: TRBJ2-7; abundance: many; CDR3aa: CASSEDEQYF
v_gene: TRBV5-6; j_gene: TRBJ2-2; abundance: few; CDR3aa: CASSLVGVNTGELFF
v_gene: TRBV7-3; j_gene: TRBJ2-5; abundance: few; CDR3aa: CASSIRGGQWETQYF
v_gene: TRBV7-7; j_gene: TRBJ2-5; abundance: few; CDR3aa: CASSSVLDKGTQYF
v_gene: TRBV6-6; j_gene: TRBJ1-2; abundance: NA; CDR3aa: CASSPEQDHGYTF
v_gene: TRBV6-2/TRBV6-3; j_gene: NA; abundance: NA; CDR3aa: CASSFTQGEQYF
v_gene: TRBV20-1; j_gene: TRBJ2-7; abundance: few; CDR3aa: CSALTSGAHYEQYF
v_gene: TRBV27; j_gene: TRBJ1-1; abundance: NA; CDR3aa: CASSLSLGLIAEAFF
v_gene: TRBV6-2/TRBV6-3; j_gene: TRBJ1-5; abundance: NA; CDR3aa: CASSYSTGSSNQPQHF
v_gene: TRBV7-2; j_gene: TRBJ1-1; abundance: NA; CDR3aa: CASSFQGASEAFF
v_gene: TRBV27; j_gene: TRBJ2-1; abundance: NA; CDR3aa: CASSFAGKYNEQFF
v_gene: TRBV2; j_gene: TRBJ1-6; abundance: few; CDR3aa: CASSEEGPGGSPLHF
v_gene: TRBV2; j_gene: TRBJ1-5; abundance: few; CDR3aa: CASSKLRTVGGPSNQPQHF
v_gene: TRBV7-9; j_gene: TRBJ1-1; abundance: many; CDR3aa: CASSFGQTGAFF
v_gene: TRBV15; j_gene: TRBJ1-2; abundance: NA; CDR3aa: CATSRDVDQNYGYTF